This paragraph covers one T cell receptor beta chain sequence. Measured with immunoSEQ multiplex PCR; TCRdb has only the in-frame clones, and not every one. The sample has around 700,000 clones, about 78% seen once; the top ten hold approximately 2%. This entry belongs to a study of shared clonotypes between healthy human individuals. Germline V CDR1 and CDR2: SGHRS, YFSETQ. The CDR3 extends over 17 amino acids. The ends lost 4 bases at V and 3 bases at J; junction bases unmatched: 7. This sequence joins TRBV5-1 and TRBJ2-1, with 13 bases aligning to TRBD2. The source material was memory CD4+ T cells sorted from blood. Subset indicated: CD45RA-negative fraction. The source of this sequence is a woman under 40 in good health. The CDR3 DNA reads TGCGCCAGCAGCCCCACTAGCGGGAGGGGGGTCTACAATGAGCAGTTCTTC. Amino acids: CASSPTSGRGVYNEQFF. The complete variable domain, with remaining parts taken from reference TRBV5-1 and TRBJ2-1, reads KAGVTQTPRYLIKTRGQQVTLSCSPISGHRSVSWYQQTPGQGLQFLFEYFSETQRNKGNFPGRFSGRQFSNSRSEMNVSTLELGDSALYLCASSPTSGRGVYNEQFFGPGTRLTVL.